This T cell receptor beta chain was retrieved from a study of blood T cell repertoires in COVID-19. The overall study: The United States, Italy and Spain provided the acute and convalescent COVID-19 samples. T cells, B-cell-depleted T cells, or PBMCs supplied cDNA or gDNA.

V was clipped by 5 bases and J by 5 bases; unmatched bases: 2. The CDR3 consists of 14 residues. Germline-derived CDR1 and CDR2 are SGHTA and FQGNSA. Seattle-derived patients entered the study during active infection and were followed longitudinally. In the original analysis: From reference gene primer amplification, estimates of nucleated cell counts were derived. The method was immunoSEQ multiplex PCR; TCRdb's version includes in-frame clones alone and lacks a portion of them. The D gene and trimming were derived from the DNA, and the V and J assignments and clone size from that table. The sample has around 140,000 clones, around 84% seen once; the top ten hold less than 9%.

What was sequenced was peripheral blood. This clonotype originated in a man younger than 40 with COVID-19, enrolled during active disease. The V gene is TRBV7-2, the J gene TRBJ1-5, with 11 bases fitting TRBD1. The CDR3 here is CASSRGQGDQPQHF. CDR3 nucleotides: TGTGCCAGCAGCCGGGGACAGGGGGATCAGCCCCAGCATTTT.